The present T cell receptor beta chain was sequenced within a study of blood T cell repertoires in COVID-19. Whole-study context: Researchers got acute and convalescent COVID-19 samples from the United States, Italy and Spain. The analysed material was cDNA or gDNA that came from T cells, B-cell-depleted T cells, or PBMCs.

In the original analysis: Reference gene primer amplification in the assay estimated nucleated cell counts. Sequenced by immunoSEQ multiplex PCR; TCRdb stores in-frame clones only, minus some. V and J calls and clone size are copied from that table; D and trimming were computed from the DNA. This table holds 70,000 to 100,000 clones, 75% to 90% found once. This clone was counted once. Germline loops: CDR1 SNHLY, CDR2 FYNNEI. Germline trimming cut 7 bases from V and 4 bases from J; bases unmatched to any gene: 5. There are 13 residues in the CDR3. This TCR was sampled from an elderly man with active or convalescent COVID-19. The source material was peripheral blood. The chain links TRBV2 to TRBJ1-1, with TRBD1 matching 8 bases. In nucleotides, the CDR3 is TGTGCCAGCAAGACCACAGGGGGCACTGAAGCTTTCTTT. This codes for CASKTTGGTEAFF.